This T cell receptor (beta chain) is drawn from a study of CD8 T cells in ankylosing spondylitis. Study-wide results and caveats: Disease-linked clones, CD8+, were relatively rare in peripheral blood. From matched ankylosing spondylitis synovial fluid, disease-linked clones were reportedly recovered at significantly enriched levels. Blood from ankylosing spondylitis patients appeared to carry a characteristic roughly eight-variant TCR beta motif.

A remark on this clonotype: Antigen: not known.

A quantitative 5'-RACE method, one with molecular barcodes, was used to make TCR beta libraries. From the 5' RACE reads, TCRdb called clonotypes with MiXCR, one entry per CDR3 protein. The sample records about 340,000 distinct CDR3 sequences, 20% being singletons. The sequence was obtained from a male donor with ankylosing spondylitis or in good health (not recorded which). Sequenced input: blood, either unsorted or a sorted T cell fraction (not recorded which).

The CDR3 sequence is CASRRLAGSSTDTQYF. The CDR3 DNA reads TGTGCCAGCAGGAGACTAGCGGGGTCTAGCACAGATACGCAGTATTTT. This chain joins TRBV6-1 and TRBJ2-3, with 11 bases fitting TRBD2. The germline V gene has CDR1 MNHNS and CDR2 SASEGT. With 6 bases clipped from V and 0 bases from J, the junction kept 5 bases outside the gene matches. The CDR3 totals 16 residues.